The 14 T cell receptor beta chains listed next were all sequenced from one sample in a study of response to subunit inactivated influenza vaccine. TCRdb used MiXCR to reprocess the RT-PCR reads, holding one entry per CDR3 protein. The table has approximately 480,000 distinct CDR3 sequences, around 9.9% seen once; the top ten hold about 12%. The specimen comprised PBMCs from blood, sampled about 40 days after vaccination. The receptors shown here come from a man aged 50 or older who received an inactivated influenza vaccine.

DNA of the CDR3: TGCAGCGTTGAAGATCGGCTAGCCCAAGTCAATGAGCAGTTCTTC. Residues: CSVEDRLAQVNEQFF. This chain joins TRBV29-1 and TRBJ2-1; tentative D call: TRBD2 (5 bases). CDR1 SQVTM and CDR2 ANQGSEA come from the germline V gene. The CDR3 extends over 15 amino acids. Trimming shortened V by 0 bases and J by 6 bases, and 15 bases separated the two germline ends.

V and J are TRBV11-2 and TRBJ2-1, with D possibly being TRBD2 (6 bases). CDR1 is SGHAT, CDR2 FQNNGV, per germline. The V end lost 2 bases, the J end lost 8 bases, and 16 bases lay between the germline ends. The CDR3 totals 15 residues. The CDR3 here is CASSLTSWKGYEQFF. The CDR3 nucleotides are TGTGCCAGCAGCTTAACTAGCTGGAAAGGGTATGAGCAGTTCTTC.

This clonotype has more than one count but fewer than ten. The rearrangement joins TRBV7-2 to TRBJ2-1; the D gene could be TRBD1 or TRBD2 (5 bases each). This CDR3 region has 16 residues. V was trimmed by 1 base and J by 6 bases, leaving 16 bases between them. Germline-derived CDR1 and CDR2 are SGHTA and FQGNSA. CDR3: CASSLEGTVFTNEQFF. The CDR3 DNA reads as TGTGCCAGCAGCTTAGAGGGGACGGTATTTACCAATGAGCAGTTCTTC. The whole variable domain, remainder taken from reference TRBV7-2 and TRBJ2-1, is GAGVSQSPSNKVTEKGKDVELRCDPISGHTALYWYRQSLGQGLEFLIYFQGNSAPDKSGLPSDRFSAERTGGSVSTLTIQRTQQEDSAVYLCASSLEGTVFTNEQFFGPGTRLTVL.

In its sample, this clonotype was seen a few times. The chain is built from TRBV12-3 or TRBV12-4 and TRBJ2-1; D is perhaps TRBD2 (5 bases). The CDR3 length is 14 residues. V was cut by 1 base and J by 6 bases, with 10 bases left in between. The CDR3 bases are TGTGCCAGCAGTTTAGGGACTGCTCCCAATGAGCAGTTCTTC. Residues: CASSLGTAPNEQFF.

This clonotype was seen at least ten times. The gene calls are TRBV6-1 and TRBJ1-2; 10 bases map to TRBD1. The V and J ends lost 9 bases and 2 bases, in that order; junction bases with no gene match: 12. CDR1 is MNHNS and CDR2 is SASEGT in the germline V gene. The CDR3 totals 16 residues. Written as DNA, the CDR3 is TGTGCCAGTCGACAGGGGGCGGTAATCGCCAACTATGGCTACACCTTC. It specifies CASRQGAVIANYGYTF.

The chain is built from TRBV5-1 and TRBJ2-7; 15 nucleotides match TRBD2. There are 15 residues in the CDR3. Germline V gene lookup returns CDR1 SGHRS and CDR2 YFSETQ. The V gene end was trimmed by 3 bases and the J gene end by 6 bases; junction bases not matched to a gene: 4. The CDR3 coding sequence is TGCGCCAGCAGCTCCGGACTAGCGGGAGGGTCCGAGCAGTACTTC. It encodes CASSSGLAGGSEQYF.

The CDR3 DNA reads as TGTGCCAGCAGCTTCACCCCGACGGGGACAGATACGCAGTATTTT. Amino acid sequence: CASSFTPTGTDTQYF. This sequence joins TRBV7-3 and TRBJ2-3; D is possibly TRBD2 (5 bases). From germline, CDR1 is SGHTA and CDR2 FQGTGA. Trimming shortened V by 3 bases and J by 3 bases, and 13 bases separated the two germline ends. The CDR3 runs 15 residues.

The chain carries TRBV7-2 and TRBJ2-1, with unresolved D. V was trimmed by 4 bases and J by 3 bases, leaving 10 bases between them. Germline values: CDR1 SGHTA, CDR2 FQGNSA. The CDR3 is 14 residues long. The CDR3 protein is CASSSRSLYNEQFF. DNA for the CDR3: TGTGCCAGCAGCTCCCGTAGCCTCTACAATGAGCAGTTCTTC.

V usage is TRBV20-1 and J usage is TRBJ2-1, with 8 bases that match TRBD2. Germline values: CDR1 DFQATT, CDR2 SNEGSKA (reference sequence). This CDR3 has 15 residues. V gave up 0 bases and J gave up 9 bases; unmatched junction bases: 10. The CDR3 loop reads CSAREPGRAGTEQFF. CDR3 in DNA: TGCAGTGCTAGAGAACCCGGGAGGGCCGGGACTGAGCAGTTCTTC.

This rearrangement joins TRBV28 to TRBJ2-1; D might be TRBD2 (6 bases). The germline V gene encodes CDR1 MDHEN and CDR2 SYDVKM. CDR3 size: 17 residues. V was pared by 7 bases and J by 3 bases, with 22 bases between. CDR3 sequence reads: CASTALSIWGVYNEQFF. The CDR3 coding sequence is TGTGCCAGCACCGCCCTCAGTATTTGGGGGGTCTACAATGAGCAGTTCTTC.

This clonotype was seen a few times. The rearrangement links TRBV9 to TRBJ2-6; maybe TRBD1 (6 bases). CDR3 size: 14 residues. CDR1 is SGDLS, CDR2 YYNGEE, per germline. V was clipped by 3 bases and J by 5 bases, with 9 bases between them. The CDR3 sequence is CASSAGVWANVLTF. CDR3 in DNA: TGTGCCAGCAGCGCAGGGGTCTGGGCCAACGTCCTGACTTTC.

This clonotype was seen repeatedly, ten times or more. The chain combines TRBV29-1 with TRBJ2-3; 10 bases align to TRBD1. V was pared by 7 bases and J by 2 bases, with 3 bases of the junction left unmatched. Germline loops: CDR1 SQVTM, CDR2 ANQGSEA. The CDR3 length is 13 residues. CDR3 bases: TGCAGCGGGACAGGGGGATCCACAGATACGCAGTATTTT. This translates into CSGTGGSTDTQYF.

The chain links TRBV5-1 to TRBJ1-1; D is ambiguous. The CDR3 has 13 residues. Trimming removed 4 bases from V and 6 bases from J, with 13 bases in between. Looked up from germline, CDR1 is SGHRS and CDR2 is YFSETQ. The CDR3 sequence: CASSPSGYPEAFF. The CDR3 DNA reads as TGCGCCAGCAGCCCCTCTGGTTACCCTGAAGCTTTCTTT.

This clonotype has just a few counts. The chain combines TRBV25-1 with TRBJ2-7; 9 bases fit TRBD1. CDR1 is MGHDK and CDR2 is SYGVNS in the germline V gene. The CDR3 is made up of 15 amino acids. The junction had 6 bases not matched to a gene; V was cut back by 3 bases and J by 3 bases. The CDR3 loop reads CASSDPGTGSYEQYF. The CDR3 nucleotides are TGTGCCAGCAGTGACCCCGGGACAGGGAGCTACGAGCAGTACTTC.